These 21 T cell receptor beta chains came from one sample sequenced in a study of cytomegalovirus exposure and HLA in healthy donors. PCR was performed using 60 Vbeta and 13 Jbeta primers. The method was immunoSEQ multiplex PCR; TCRdb's version includes in-frame clones alone and lacks a portion of them. Among 80,000 to 100,000 clones listed, roughly 70% were seen once. Sequenced material: PBMCs. These receptors came from a man between 50 and 59 years old in good health and CMV-seronegative.

Concerning this clone itself: At one end, the junction sequence differs from germline, possibly due to a read error. The rearrangement uses TRBV5-6 and TRBJ2-1; D is unclear. This CDR3 contains 12 residues. Looked up from germline, CDR1 is SGHDT and CDR2 is YYEEEE. CDR3 region: CVSSLVAEEQFF. CDR3 nucleotides: TGTGTCAGCAGCTTGGTGGCAGAAGAGCAGTTCTTC.

V and J are TRBV6-1 and TRBJ2-2; perhaps TRBD1 as D (5 bases). Germline assignment: CDR1 MNHNS and CDR2 SASEGT. V was clipped by 5 bases and J by 1 base, with 8 bases between them. The CDR3 has 14 residues. The CDR3 DNA reads as TGTGCCAGCAGTTTGACAGAGAACACCGGGGAGCTGTTTTTT. Residues: CASSLTENTGELFF.

This chain connects TRBV5-6 to TRBJ2-2; the D gene is possibly TRBD1 (5 bases). This CDR3 spans 14 amino acids. Trimming took off 0 bases at V and 9 bases at J, with 12 bases between the two ends. Germline V gene lookup returns CDR1 SGHDT and CDR2 YYEEEE. The CDR3 DNA reads TGTGCCAGCAGCTTGGGCGGTGGGGCGCGGGAGCTGTTTTTT. Translation gives CASSLGGGARELFF. Full variable domain (remainder filled in from reference TRBV5-6 and TRBJ2-2): DAGVTQSPTHLIKTRGQQVTLRCSPKSGHDTVSWYQQALGQGPQFIFQYYEEEERQRGNFPDRFSGHQFPNYSSELNVNALLLGDSALYLCASSLGGGARELFFGEGSRLTVL.

V usage is TRBV30 and J usage is TRBJ2-5; weak D call: TRBD2 (6 bases). Germline-derived CDR1 and CDR2 are GTSNPN and SVGIG (reference sequence). V gave up 2 bases and J gave up 5 bases, with 18 bases separating them. The CDR3 is 15 residues long. The CDR3, as DNA: TGTGCCTGGAGTACACCCTCGGGAGTTCGGGAGACCCAGTACTTC. Translated: CAWSTPSGVRETQYF. Using reference TRBV30 and TRBJ2-5 for the parts outside the CDR3, the full variable domain is SQTIHQWPATLVQPVGSPLSLECTVEGTSNPNLYWYRQAAGRGLQLLFYSVGIGQISSEVPQNLSASRPQDRQFILSSKKLLLSDSGFYLCAWSTPSGVRETQYFGPGTRLLVL.

This chain connects TRBV19 to TRBJ1-5, with D perhaps matching TRBD1 (5 bases). This CDR3 region has 15 residues. Trimming stripped 4 bases from V and 7 bases from J, with 17 bases between. Germline values: CDR1 LNHDA, CDR2 SQIVND (reference sequence). The CDR3 DNA reads as TGTGCCAGTAGTAAGTTTCTGGGGGGTCAACAGCCCCAGCATTTT. Amino acid sequence: CASSKFLGGQQPQHF.

The chain joins TRBV2 to TRBJ1-2; TRBD1 is a possible D gene (5 bases). Germline CDR1 reads SNHLY; CDR2 reads FYNNEI. With 9 bases removed from V and 4 bases from J, the gap between germline ends came to 18 bases. CDR3 length: 14 residues. The DNA for the CDR3 is TGTGCCAGAACTACGGAGGGGTTTACCTATGGCTACACCTTC. Translation gives CARTTEGFTYGYTF. Variable domain in full (rest from reference TRBV2 and TRBJ1-2): EPEVTQTPSHQVTQMGQEVILRCVPISNHLYFYWYRQILGQKVEFLVSFYNNEISEKSEIFDDQFSVERPDGSNFTLKIRSTKLEDSAMYFCARTTEGFTYGYTFGSGTRLTVV.

The chain uses TRBV28 and TRBJ2-2, with 11 bases fitting TRBD2. This CDR3 is built from 18 residues. With 1 base clipped from V and 5 bases from J, the junction kept 9 bases outside the gene matches. Germline values: CDR1 MDHEN, CDR2 SYDVKM. CDR3 DNA sequence: TGTGCCAGCAGTTTATTGGCGGGACGGACTAGCGGGACCGGGGAGCTGTTTTTT. Protein: CASSLLAGRTSGTGELFF.

Only one count was recorded for this clone. The chain employs TRBV28 and TRBJ1-2; D not certain. Trimming removed 6 bases at V and 4 bases at J, with 18 bases between. The length of the CDR3 is 15 residues. From germline, CDR1 is MDHEN and CDR2 SYDVKM. CDR3 in DNA: TGTGCCAGCAGCGCAATCCGCGGGTTTGGCTATGGCTACACCTTC. Its translation: CASSAIRGFGYGYTF.

The genes are TRBV20-1 and TRBJ2-5; D remains unclear. The ends were cut back, 2 bases at V and 1 base at J, with 2 bases in the middle. This CDR3 has 11 residues. Germline V gene data show CDR1 as DFQATT and CDR2 as SNEGSKA (reference sequence). CDR3 loop: CSARLQETQYF. The CDR3 DNA follows: TGCAGTGCTAGACTCCAAGAGACCCAGTACTTC.

V usage is TRBV11-2 and J usage is TRBJ2-4; TRBD1 might be the D (6 bases). V dropped 5 bases and J dropped 5 bases, with 19 bases sitting between them. Germline CDR1 is SGHAT and CDR2 is FQNNGV. The CDR3 length is 16 residues. The CDR3 DNA reads as TGTGCCAGCAGCCTGGGGGCCCCCCGAGGGCAAAACATTCAGTACTTC. Its translation is CASSLGAPRGQNIQYF.

This clone was seen a handful of times. The V gene is TRBV6-4, the J gene TRBJ2-1, with 8 nucleotides matching TRBD2. CDR1 is MRHNA and CDR2 is SNTAGT in the germline V gene. V gave up 5 bases and J gave up 6 bases; unmatched junction bases: 9. CDR3 length: 15 amino acids. CDR3 sequence (DNA): TGTGCCAGCAGTCTTTCTAGCGGGTCGTTCAATGAGCAGTTCTTC. Its protein product is CASSLSSGSFNEQFF.

The sample holds one count of this clone. The chain recombines TRBV9 with TRBJ1-1; D gene unclear. The germline V gene has CDR1 SGDLS and CDR2 YYNGEE. Trimming pared 0 bases from V and 3 bases from J, leaving 12 bases between. The CDR3 is made up of 15 amino acids. CDR3 amino acids: CASSVDAGLDTEAFF. As DNA, the CDR3 is TGTGCCAGCAGCGTAGATGCCGGGTTGGACACTGAAGCTTTCTTT. The full variable domain, with the rest looked up from reference TRBV9 and TRBJ1-1, is DSGVTQTPKHLITATGQRVTLRCSPRSGDLSVYWYQQSLDQGLQFLIQYYNGEERAKGNILERFSAQQFPDLHSELNLSSLELGDSALYFCASSVDAGLDTEAFFGQGTRLTVV.

This chain joins TRBV9 and TRBJ1-1, with D possibly matching TRBD1 (6 bases). The CDR3 length is 15 residues. Germline lookup yields CDR1 SGDLS and CDR2 YYNGEE. The ends were cut back, 4 bases at V and 3 bases at J, with 16 bases in the middle. As DNA, the CDR3 is TGTGCCAGCAGCCCTCGAGGGGGTGGGGACACTGAAGCTTTCTTT. This encodes CASSPRGGGDTEAFF.

This chain's CDR3 is CASSLPGQPANTGELFF. In DNA form, the CDR3 reads TGTGCCAGCAGTTTACCAGGCCAGCCCGCGAACACCGGGGAGCTGTTTTTT. This chain uses TRBV28 with TRBJ2-2; D call uncertain. CDR1 and CDR2 from the germline V gene are MDHEN and SYDVKM. The CDR3 runs 17 residues. The ends were cut back, 2 bases at V and 0 bases at J, with 13 bases in the middle.

In nucleotides, the CDR3 is TGTGCCAGCAGCTCGACACCGTCCTACGAGCAGTACTTC. This sequence encodes CASSSTPSYEQYF. The J gene is TRBJ2-7, the V gene TRBV7-9; D remains ambiguous. Trimming took 4 bases from V and 1 from J, leaving 8 bases between them. This CDR3 spans 13 amino acids. Looked up from germline, CDR1 is SEHNR and CDR2 is FQNEAQ (reference sequence).

There are a few counts of this clone. The rearrangement joins TRBV7-6 to TRBJ1-2; tentatively, D is TRBD1 (5 bases). CDR3 length equals 13 residues. CDR1 SGHVS and CDR2 FNYEAQ come from the germline V gene. V lost 5 bases, J lost 8 bases, and 15 bases lay in between. CDR3 loop: CASSPSGGRGYTF. The CDR3, as DNA: TGTGCCAGCAGCCCTAGCGGGGGACGGGGCTACACCTTC.

The gene calls are TRBV29-1 and TRBJ2-7, with 7 bases aligning to TRBD1. The CDR3 runs to 15 residues. Losses at the gene ends were 6 bases for V and 1 base for J; bases not matched to a gene: 12. Per the germline V gene, CDR1 is SQVTM and CDR2 is ANQGSEA. CDR3 protein: CSVELRGRGSYEQYF. CDR3 sequence (DNA): TGCAGCGTGGAATTGAGAGGCAGGGGGTCCTACGAGCAGTACTTC.

The chain couples TRBV14 to TRBJ2-7; the match to TRBD2 covers 8 bases. Trimming at V came to 0 bases and at J to 9 bases, leaving 7 bases not matched to a gene. The CDR3 has 14 residues. Germline V gene lookup returns CDR1 SGHDN and CDR2 FVKESK. In nucleotides, the CDR3 is TGTGCCAGCAGCCAAGAGAGGGGGACTAGAGGGCAGTACTTC. Translated: CASSQERGTRGQYF.

This clone appeared once. The rearrangement links TRBV7-3 to TRBJ2-1; 8 bases align to TRBD2. Germline assignment: CDR1 SGHTA and CDR2 FQGTGA. This CDR3 comprises 16 residues. The junction had 8 bases not matched to a gene; V was cut back by 2 bases and J by 5 bases. As DNA, the CDR3 is TGTGCCAGCAGCTTAGTCTGGGGCGGGAGGAACAATGAGCAGTTCTTC. Amino acids: CASSLVWGGRNNEQFF.

The chain links TRBV7-9 to TRBJ2-5, with TRBD1 matching over 11 bases. This CDR3 is built from 15 residues. J was trimmed by 5 bases and V by 5 bases; bases with no gene match: 7. Looked up from germline, CDR1 is SEHNR and CDR2 is FQNEAQ (reference sequence). The CDR3 DNA reads as TGTGCCAGCAGCACGGGACAGGGGGGCGGGGAGACCCAGTACTTC. Its protein product is CASSTGQGGGETQYF.

This clone was observed a single time. In DNA form, the CDR3 reads TGTGCCAGCAGCTTGAATAGCGGGGAGCAGTACTTC. This gives the protein CASSLNSGEQYF. The rearrangement joins TRBV5-6 to TRBJ2-7; 7 bases match TRBD2. With V trimmed by 1 base and J by 7 bases, 2 bases remained unmatched. The V gene's germline CDR1 is SGHDT and CDR2 YYEEEE. This CDR3 has 12 amino acids.